This TCR beta chain came from a study of shared clonotypes between healthy human individuals. The CDR3 consists of 11 residues. Per germline, CDR1 MDHEN and CDR2 SYDVKM. The J segment lost 11 bases and the V segment lost 6 bases, leaving 6 bases of the junction unmatched. TCRdb's copy holds only in-frame clones and misses some; the assay was immunoSEQ multiplex PCR. Of some 2.3 million clones listed, roughly 93% are singletons. This sequence was found in a man between 18 and 35 years old in good health. Some clones in this sample may be carry-over from other donors' samples. Sequences were obtained from naive CD4+ T cells from PBMCs. Regarding subset: CD45RA+ positively selected. The rearrangement links TRBV28 to TRBJ2-7; 8 positions match TRBD1. This CDR3 reads CASRDRVWEYF. The CDR3 coding sequence is TGTGCCAGCAGGGACAGGGTTTGGGAGTACTTC.